The rows below give T cell receptor beta chains drawn from one sample of a study of cytomegalovirus exposure and HLA in healthy donors. Profiled with immunoSEQ multiplex PCR; TCRdb holds only in-frame clones, not every one. The table lists tens of thousands of clones, more than 55% of them singletons. Specimen: PBMCs. The receptors stem from a man aged 55 to 70 in good health and CMV-seropositive. Each CDR3 is given with its conserved first and last residue. Fields, in order: CDR3 DNA, CDR3 protein, J gene, D gene, clone size, V gene. A D gene is named only where the DNA matches it firmly. The size entry is marked missing in some rows and otherwise reads once, few, many or a size class.

CDR3nt: TGTGCCAGCAGTCCGGGAGGAGGGTACCACAATGAGCAGTTCTTC
CDR3aa: CASSPGGGYHNEQFF
j_gene: TRBJ2-1
d_gene: TRBD2
abundance: .
v_gene: TRBV25-1

CDR3nt: TGCAGCGTTACTGACAGGGTCCTGAGCGAGCAGTACTTC
CDR3aa: CSVTDRVLSEQYF
j_gene: TRBJ2-7
d_gene: TRBD1
abundance: .
v_gene: TRBV29-1

CDR3nt: TGTGCCAGTAGTATTTCGACCGGGACTCCGGGAGGGGAGCAGTACTTC
CDR3aa: CASSISTGTPGGEQYF
j_gene: TRBJ2-7
d_gene: TRBD2
abundance: .
v_gene: TRBV19

CDR3nt: TGTGCCAGCAGCTCAGCAGGGGACTACGAGCAGTACTTC
CDR3aa: CASSSAGDYEQYF
j_gene: TRBJ2-7
d_gene: .
abundance: once
v_gene: TRBV11-3

CDR3nt: TGTGCCAGCAGTGCGCGGGAGGGCCGCTTCCAAGAGACCCAGTACTTC
CDR3aa: CASSAREGRFQETQYF
j_gene: TRBJ2-5
d_gene: TRBD2
abundance: .
v_gene: TRBV6-1

CDR3nt: TGCGCCAGCAGTGAGTCGAAAGCGGGAGCTGGCGAGCAGTACTTC
CDR3aa: CASSESKAGAGEQYF
j_gene: TRBJ2-7
d_gene: TRBD2
abundance: .
v_gene: TRBV10-1

CDR3nt: TGTGCCAGCAGTTGGGGCTTGATCTACGAGCAGTACTTC
CDR3aa: CASSWGLIYEQYF
j_gene: TRBJ2-7
d_gene: .
abundance: few
v_gene: TRBV28

CDR3nt: TGTGCCAGCAGCCCCGGGGCCGGAGGGCATGAGCAGTTCTTC
CDR3aa: CASSPGAGGHEQFF
j_gene: TRBJ2-1
d_gene: .
abundance: .
v_gene: TRBV7-3

CDR3nt: TGTGCCAGTAGTATAGTAGACAGGGGGCTTGAAGCTTTCTTT
CDR3aa: CASSIVDRGLEAFF
j_gene: TRBJ1-1
d_gene: TRBD1
abundance: once
v_gene: TRBV19

CDR3nt: TGCAGCGTGACCAAGGGGGTTGATGAGCAGTTCTTC
CDR3aa: CSVTKGVDEQFF
j_gene: TRBJ2-1
d_gene: .
abundance: .
v_gene: TRBV29-1

CDR3nt: TGCAGCGCAAGAGAGAGGACTATCCAGGGAGAGCAGTACTTC
CDR3aa: CSARERTIQGEQYF
j_gene: TRBJ2-7
d_gene: .
abundance: few
v_gene: TRBV29-1

CDR3nt: TGCGCCAGCAGCCTATTGGAGGTGGATACGCAGTATTTT
CDR3aa: CASSLLEVDTQYF
j_gene: TRBJ2-3
d_gene: .
abundance: .
v_gene: TRBV4-1

CDR3nt: TGTGCCACCAGCAGAGGGGCGGGGGAGAACACCGGGGAGCTGTTTTTT
CDR3aa: CATSRGAGENTGELFF
j_gene: TRBJ2-2
d_gene: TRBD2
abundance: .
v_gene: TRBV15

CDR3nt: TGTGCCAGCAGTTATCGGGAGTCTGGGGCCAACGTCCTGACTTTC
CDR3aa: CASSYRESGANVLTF
j_gene: TRBJ2-6
d_gene: .
abundance: .
v_gene: TRBV6-5

CDR3nt: TGTGCCAGCAGCTCGGGGACAGGGAACATTCAGTACTTC
CDR3aa: CASSSGTGNIQYF
j_gene: TRBJ2-4
d_gene: TRBD1
abundance: few
v_gene: TRBV9

CDR3nt: TGTGCCATCAGTGATTTCGACAGGGCCGCCACTCTCCTAGAGACCCAGTACTTC
CDR3aa: CAISDFDRAATLLETQYF
j_gene: TRBJ2-5
d_gene: TRBD1
abundance: .
v_gene: TRBV10-3

CDR3nt: TGTGCCTGGAACAGGGGGCATAGTCAGCCCCAGCATTTT
CDR3aa: CAWNRGHSQPQHF
j_gene: TRBJ1-5
d_gene: TRBD1
abundance: once
v_gene: TRBV30

CDR3nt: TGTGCCAGCAGCTTGAACGGCGGGAGAGCTGGGGCCAACGTCCTGACTTTC
CDR3aa: CASSLNGGRAGANVLTF
j_gene: TRBJ2-6
d_gene: TRBD2
abundance: .
v_gene: TRBV5-4

CDR3nt: TGTGCCAGCAGCGCTCGGGACAGGGAGGAGAAAGAGACCCAGTACTTC
CDR3aa: CASSARDREEKETQYF
j_gene: TRBJ2-5
d_gene: TRBD1
abundance: .
v_gene: TRBV7-9

CDR3nt: TGTGCCAGCAGCCAAGTGAAGGACAGCTTCAATCAGCCCCAGCATTTT
CDR3aa: CASSQVKDSFNQPQHF
j_gene: TRBJ1-5
d_gene: .
abundance: few
v_gene: TRBV5-6

CDR3nt: TGTGCCACCAGTAGGGGCAATGAGCAGTTCTTC
CDR3aa: CATSRGNEQFF
j_gene: TRBJ2-1
d_gene: .
abundance: .
v_gene: TRBV6-6

CDR3nt: TGTGCCAGCAGTTTAAGGGGGGGGACAGGGGGTCATTCACCCCTCCACTTT
CDR3aa: CASSLRGGTGGHSPLHF
j_gene: TRBJ1-6
d_gene: TRBD1
abundance: once
v_gene: TRBV27

CDR3nt: TGTGCCAGTAGTATAGATAAGGGACAGGGTAACGAGCAGTACTTC
CDR3aa: CASSIDKGQGNEQYF
j_gene: TRBJ2-7
d_gene: TRBD1
abundance: .
v_gene: TRBV19

CDR3nt: TGTGCCAGCAGCTTAGATATCGGTAGCAATCAGCCCCAGCATTTT
CDR3aa: CASSLDIGSNQPQHF
j_gene: TRBJ1-5
d_gene: .
abundance: .
v_gene: TRBV7-2

CDR3nt: TGTGCCAGCAAGGACTTGAGCATTCAGTACTTC
CDR3aa: CASKDLSIQYF
j_gene: TRBJ2-4
d_gene: .
abundance: .
v_gene: TRBV6-1

CDR3nt: TGTGCCAGCTCACCCCAGGGACAGGAAGCTTTCTTT
CDR3aa: CASSPQGQEAFF
j_gene: TRBJ1-1
d_gene: TRBD1
abundance: few
v_gene: TRBV18

CDR3nt: TGTGCCAGCAGCTTTGTCGGTAACGAGCAGTACTTC
CDR3aa: CASSFVGNEQYF
j_gene: TRBJ2-7
d_gene: .
abundance: .
v_gene: TRBV5-8

CDR3nt: TGTGCCAGCACCCTCGGTGCGGGGGGGCCTTGGGAGACCCAGTACTTC
CDR3aa: CASTLGAGGPWETQYF
j_gene: TRBJ2-5
d_gene: TRBD2
abundance: .
v_gene: TRBV11-2

CDR3nt: TGCAGCGTTGGGGGCGGGGTGAACACCGGGGAGCTGTTTTTT
CDR3aa: CSVGGGVNTGELFF
j_gene: TRBJ2-2
d_gene: .
abundance: few
v_gene: TRBV29-1

CDR3nt: TGCGCCAGCAGTGGGACAGCCTCTGGAAACACCATATATTTT
CDR3aa: CASSGTASGNTIYF
j_gene: TRBJ1-3
d_gene: .
abundance: .
v_gene: TRBV10-1

CDR3nt: TGTGCCAGCAGTCGCTACTCATCTCTGTCCCGAGATACGCAGTATTTT
CDR3aa: CASSRYSSLSRDTQYF
j_gene: TRBJ2-3
d_gene: .
abundance: .
v_gene: TRBV28

CDR3nt: TGCGCCAGCTCGGGACAGGGATATTCACCCCTCCACTTT
CDR3aa: CASSGQGYSPLHF
j_gene: TRBJ1-6
d_gene: TRBD1
abundance: .
v_gene: TRBV4-3

CDR3nt: TGTGCCAGCAGTCAGAACTACGAGCAGTACTTC
CDR3aa: CASSQNYEQYF
j_gene: TRBJ2-7
d_gene: .
abundance: .
v_gene: TRBV2

CDR3nt: TGCGCCAGCAGCCAAGTGGAGACAGGGGCCTACGAGCAGTACTTC
CDR3aa: CASSQVETGAYEQYF
j_gene: TRBJ2-7
d_gene: TRBD1
abundance: few
v_gene: TRBV4-1

CDR3nt: TGTGCCAGTAATTTACAGGGAGGAAACACCATATATTTT
CDR3aa: CASNLQGGNTIYF
j_gene: TRBJ1-3
d_gene: .
abundance: .
v_gene: TRBV19

CDR3nt: TGCGCCAGCAGCTTGCAAACAGGGAACACCTACGAGCAGTACTTC
CDR3aa: CASSLQTGNTYEQYF
j_gene: TRBJ2-7
d_gene: .
abundance: .
v_gene: TRBV5-1

CDR3nt: TGTGCCAGCAGCGAGGGGGGACTAGCCTACAATGAGCAGTTCTTC
CDR3aa: CASSEGGLAYNEQFF
j_gene: TRBJ2-1
d_gene: TRBD2
abundance: .
v_gene: TRBV9

CDR3nt: TGTGCCAGCAGTGAAATTTGGCTTTCGAACACCGGGGAGCTGTTTTTT
CDR3aa: CASSEIWLSNTGELFF
j_gene: TRBJ2-2
d_gene: .
abundance: few
v_gene: TRBV2

CDR3nt: TGCGCCAGCAGCTTGTCCTTCTCTGGAAACACCATATATTTT
CDR3aa: CASSLSFSGNTIYF
j_gene: TRBJ1-3
d_gene: .
abundance: few
v_gene: TRBV5-1